The clone carrying this T cell receptor (beta chain) was counted ten times or more. What it recognizes is unknown. Template material for amplifying TCR beta CDR3 regions consisted of RNA transcripts. The HTBI primer set drove a first-round RT-PCR of the TCR CDR3. TCRdb itself ran the multiplex PCR reads through MiXCR, one entry per CDR3 protein. Altogether roughly 240,000 distinct CDR3 sequences are present, approximately 25% being singletons, with the ten largest covering 35% to 40%. The trim removed 5 bases at V and 5 bases at J, leaving 7 bases unmatched. This CDR3 comprises 16 residues. The data derive from a study of T cells in Graves' hyperthyroidism and ophthalmopathy. Study-wide results and limits: From stable hyperthyroidism, ophthalmopathy was set apart by a 13 V-J model. Most expanded thyroid clonotypes above 0.001 also appeared in blood.

J is TRBJ2-2 and V is TRBV12-3 or TRBV12-4; TRBD1 aligns across 11 bases. This receptor was obtained from a woman in her thirties or forties with Graves' ophthalmopathy. The material sequenced was blood. The DNA of the CDR3 is TGTGCCAGCAGTCCCTCGGACAGGGGGCAGACCGGGGAGCTGTTTTTT. Translation gives CASSPSDRGQTGELFF.